The 27 T cell receptor beta chains below all came from one sample that was sequenced in a study of cytomegalovirus exposure and HLA in healthy donors. The study ran its PCR with 60 Vbeta and 13 Jbeta primers. The repertoire was sequenced with immunoSEQ multiplex PCR; TCRdb's copy has only in-frame clones and lacks some. Of 45,000 to 65,000 clones in the sample, roughly 81% were seen once. Sequencing was performed on PBMCs. The receptors originated from a woman in her 40s in good health and CMV-seropositive.

The chain carries TRBV2 and TRBJ2-7; a possible D gene is TRBD1 (6 bases). There are 15 residues in the CDR3. V gave up 8 bases and J gave up 1 base, with 18 bases separating them. In germline, CDR1 is SNHLY, CDR2 FYNNEI. The CDR3 loop reads CASAGVGQFSYEQYF. The CDR3 coding sequence is TGTGCCAGCGCGGGCGTGGGACAATTTTCCTACGAGCAGTACTTC.

The chain couples TRBV5-4 to TRBJ2-2, with D unclear. The CDR3 is made up of 13 amino acids. Trimming shortened V by 2 bases and J by 1 base, and 3 bases separated the two germline ends. Germline V gene data show CDR1 as SGHNT and CDR2 as YYREEE (reference sequence). The CDR3 reads CASSFRNTGELFF. Here the CDR3 DNA reads TGTGCCAGCAGCTTTCGGAACACCGGGGAGCTGTTTTTT.

This chain connects TRBV5-1 to TRBJ1-5; 10 bases are a match to TRBD1. The CDR3 sequence is 18 residues long. Germline CDR1 SGHRS, CDR2 YFSETQ. J gave up 2 bases and V 4 bases, and 12 bases lay outside the gene matches. The CDR3 DNA sequence: TGCGCCAGCAGCCCCGAGATTCGGGGACAGGGGCGCAATCAGCCCCAGCATTTT. Residues: CASSPEIRGQGRNQPQHF.

The chain links TRBV7-9 to TRBJ1-1, with a weak D call TRBD1 (5 bases). Trimming cost V 1 base and J 4 bases, with 7 bases left between them. The CDR3 length is 13 residues. From germline, CDR1 is SEHNR and CDR2 FQNEAQ (reference sequence). The CDR3 DNA reads as TGTGCCAGCAGCTTAGATGGGGCCACTGAAGCTTTCTTT. This codes for CASSLDGATEAFF.

The chain combines TRBV13 with TRBJ2-7; 7 positions agree with TRBD2. V lost 7 bases, J lost 5 bases, and 14 bases stayed unmatched. The CDR3 length is 15 residues. The germline V gene has CDR1 PRHDT and CDR2 FYEKMQ (reference sequence). The CDR3 nucleotides are TGTGCCAGCACCATCCTGGGGGGGAGCCTAAACGAGCAGTACTTC. It specifies CASTILGGSLNEQYF. The full variable domain, its missing parts supplied by reference TRBV13 and TRBJ2-7, is AAGVIQSPRHLIKEKRETATLKCYPIPRHDTVYWYQQGPGQDPQFLISFYEKMQSDKGSIPDRFSAQQFSDYHSELNMSSLELGDSALYFCASTILGGSLNEQYFGPGTRLTVT.

This clone showed up just a few times. The chain recombines TRBV18 with TRBJ2-1; 9 nucleotides align to TRBD2. Losses at the gene ends were 3 bases for V and 7 bases for J; bases not matched to a gene: 4. CDR3 size: 14 residues. CDR1 and CDR2 (germline): KGHSH, LQKENI. This chain's CDR3 is CASSPTSGRNEQFF. DNA for the CDR3: TGTGCCAGCTCACCTACTAGCGGGCGAAATGAGCAGTTCTTC.

The rearrangement links TRBV5-4 to TRBJ2-7; 8 nucleotides agree with TRBD1. CDR3 length equals 15 residues. The V gene's germline CDR1 is SGHNT and CDR2 YYREEE (reference sequence). J gave up 2 bases and V 4 bases, and 8 bases lay outside the gene matches. The CDR3 DNA reads as TGTGCCAGCAGCAACGACAGGGGCCAGCCCTACGAGCAGTACTTC. Its protein is CASSNDRGQPYEQYF.

The table lists this clone with a few counts. The chain's CDR3 is CSVEPKGVPLHF. Here the CDR3 DNA reads TGCAGCGTCGAACCCAAGGGGGTACCCCTCCACTTT. The rearrangement links TRBV29-1 to TRBJ1-6, with a weak D call TRBD1 (6 bases). Trimming removed 6 bases from V and 12 bases from J, with 15 bases in between. This CDR3 has 12 amino acids. Germline CDR1 and CDR2: SQVTM and ANQGSEA. The variable domain in full, completed from reference TRBV29-1 and TRBJ1-6, reads SAVISQKPSRDICQRGTSLTIQCQVDSQVTMMFWYRQQPGQSLTLIATANQGSEATYESGFVIDKFPISRPNLTFSTLTVSNMSPEDSSIYLCSVEPKGVPLHFGNGTRLTVT.

The chain carries TRBV7-8 and TRBJ1-3; D remains ambiguous. Between the trimmed V and J ends, which lost 4 bases and 4 bases, there was a span of 14 bases. Looked up from germline, CDR1 is SGHVS and CDR2 is FQNEAQ. The CDR3 is made up of 15 amino acids. The CDR3 protein is CASSSSRTGGNTIYF. The CDR3 bases are TGTGCCAGCAGCTCCTCTCGGACGGGAGGAAACACCATATATTTT.

The CDR3 protein is CATSRGTGSPLDEQFF. CDR3 nucleotide sequence: TGTGCCACCAGCCGCGGGACAGGGTCGCCGTTGGACGAGCAGTTCTTC. The V gene is TRBV15, the J gene TRBJ2-1, with 9 bases that match TRBD1. The CDR3 runs 16 residues. Germline assignment: CDR1 LNHNV and CDR2 YYDKDF (reference sequence). V was pared by 5 bases and J by 10 bases, with 15 bases of the junction left unmatched.

CDR3 residues: CASSPGGPDTQYF. CDR3 nucleotides: TGTGCCAGCAGCCCCGGGGGGCCCGATACGCAGTATTTT. The J gene is TRBJ2-3, the V gene TRBV7-3; weak D call: TRBD2 (7 bases). CDR1 is SGHTA, CDR2 FQGTGA, per germline. Trimming removed 5 bases from V and 6 bases from J, with 12 bases in between. The CDR3 spans 13 residues.

This clone was counted a few times. The rearrangement links TRBV5-1 to TRBJ2-5; tentative D call: TRBD2 (6 bases). CDR3 length: 14 amino acids. Germline CDR1 and CDR2: SGHRS and YFSETQ. Trimming took 4 bases from V and 3 from J, leaving 13 bases between them. The DNA of the CDR3 is TGCGCCAGCAGCCGGCGGGGATCGGAAGAGACCCAGTACTTC. This codes for CASSRRGSEETQYF.

The chain carries TRBV7-7 and TRBJ2-1; 7 positions match TRBD2. The CDR3 has 13 residues. Germline loops: CDR1 SSHAT, CDR2 FNYEAQ (reference sequence). With V trimmed by 4 bases and J by 9 bases, 6 bases remained unmatched. CDR3 region: CASSSGLVGEQFF. CDR3 in DNA: TGTGCCAGCAGCTCCGGACTAGTCGGTGAGCAGTTCTTC.

In DNA, the CDR3 is TGTGCCAGCAGTTTCCCGCCAGGGGGTTTAACGAACACTGAAGCTTTCTTT. It specifies CASSFPPGGLTNTEAFF. The chain joins TRBV28 to TRBJ1-1; 7 positions match TRBD1. The V gene end was trimmed by 3 bases and the J gene end by 1 base; junction bases not matched to a gene: 11. The CDR3 sequence is 17 residues long. Germline lookup yields CDR1 MDHEN and CDR2 SYDVKM. Full variable domain (rest looked up from reference TRBV28 and TRBJ1-1): DVKVTQSSRYLVKRTGEKVFLECVQDMDHENMFWYRQDPGLGLRLIYFSYDVKMKEKGDIPEGYSVSREKKERFSLILESASTNQTSMYLCASSFPPGGLTNTEAFFGQGTRLTVV.

The sample holds a few counts of this clone. The chain employs TRBV9 and TRBJ2-1, with D tentatively TRBD1 (5 bases). V lost 3 bases to trimming and J lost 5 bases, with 12 bases between them. The CDR3 contains 14 residues. The germline V gene encodes CDR1 SGDLS and CDR2 YYNGEE. The CDR3 DNA reads as TGTGCCAGCAGCGGATCAGGGAAGAACAATGAGCAGTTCTTC. Protein sequence: CASSGSGKNNEQFF.

The chain carries TRBV19 and TRBJ1-1, with D possibly TRBD1 on 5 matching bases. CDR3 size: 13 residues. V lost 5 bases and J lost 3, with 10 bases in between. Germline values: CDR1 LNHDA, CDR2 SQIVND (reference sequence). CDR3 coding DNA: TGTGCCAGTAGTCGGGGGGTGTACACTGAAGCTTTCTTT. Protein product: CASSRGVYTEAFF.

This sequence joins TRBV6-5 and TRBJ2-3, with D hard to call. This CDR3 region has 15 residues. The V end was cut by 6 bases, the J end by 2 bases, with 15 bases between. Germline CDR1 and CDR2: MNHEY and SVGAGI. CDR3 region: CASSRMWATTDTQYF. The CDR3 DNA reads as TGTGCCAGCAGCCGGATGTGGGCTACCACAGATACGCAGTATTTT.

This chain connects TRBV6-1 to TRBJ2-3; a weak D match, TRBD1 (8 bases). V gave up 5 bases and J gave up 5 bases, with 14 bases separating them. Germline CDR1 is MNHNS and CDR2 is SASEGT. CDR3 size: 14 residues. CDR3 DNA: TGTGCCAGCAGTACAGGGGGGGCACAAGATACGCAGTATTTT. Amino acid sequence: CASSTGGAQDTQYF.

This clone appeared a few times. The J gene is TRBJ2-7, the V gene TRBV12-5; D possibly corresponds to TRBD2 (5 bases). The CDR3 covers 12 residues. V shed 5 bases and J shed 5 bases, with 10 bases lying between them. Germline V gene data show CDR1 as LGHNT and CDR2 as FRNRAP. In DNA form, the CDR3 reads TGTGCTAGTGGTCCCCGAGGGCACGAGCAGTACTTC. Amino acid sequence: CASGPRGHEQYF.

V gene TRBV28 combines with J gene TRBJ1-1, with a weak D call TRBD1 (5 bases). Germline V gene lookup returns CDR1 MDHEN and CDR2 SYDVKM. The CDR3 has 13 residues. V dropped 4 bases and J dropped 6 bases, with 12 bases sitting between them. The CDR3 loop is CASSSQGTAEAFF. CDR3 DNA: TGTGCCAGCAGTTCGCAGGGAACCGCTGAAGCTTTCTTT.

The genes are TRBV5-1 and TRBJ2-7; weak D call: TRBD1 (6 bases). The CDR3 totals 14 residues. V was shortened by 4 bases and J by 5 bases, with 16 bases between the two germline ends. Per germline, CDR1 SGHRS and CDR2 YFSETQ. The CDR3 is CASSQRREGDEQYF. CDR3 bases: TGCGCCAGCAGCCAGCGGCGAGAGGGGGACGAGCAGTACTTC. The variable domain in full, completed from reference TRBV5-1 and TRBJ2-7, reads KAGVTQTPRYLIKTRGQQVTLSCSPISGHRSVSWYQQTPGQGLQFLFEYFSETQRNKGNFPGRFSGRQFSNSRSEMNVSTLELGDSALYLCASSQRREGDEQYFGPGTRLTVT.

This clone showed up just once. The chain employs TRBV11-1 and TRBJ1-3; D is undetermined. Germline lookup yields CDR1 SGHAT and CDR2 FQDESV (reference sequence). Trimming removed 5 bases at V and 0 bases at J, with 8 bases between. This CDR3 has 14 residues. CDR3 nucleotides: TGTGCCAGCAGCCCTGACAACTCTGGAAACACCATATATTTT. It is translated as CASSPDNSGNTIYF.

The rearrangement joins TRBV10-3 to TRBJ1-2, with TRBD1 identical over 8 bases. The CDR3 is 13 residues long. The J segment lost 7 bases and the V segment lost 6 bases, leaving 7 bases of the junction unmatched. Germline lookup yields CDR1 ENHRY and CDR2 SYGVKD. This chain's CDR3 is CAISGTGPSGYTF. CDR3 nucleotides: TGTGCCATCAGCGGGACAGGACCGTCTGGCTACACCTTC.

The count of this clone is one. This chain connects TRBV7-2 to TRBJ2-5; 11 bases align to TRBD1. Germline V gene sequence: CDR1 SGHTA, CDR2 FQGNSA. Unmatched junction bases numbered 3, after V lost 5 bases and J lost 1 base. The CDR3 loop spans 15 amino acids. This CDR3 reads CASSLGQGAQETQYF. CDR3 DNA sequence: TGTGCCAGCAGCCTCGGACAGGGGGCCCAAGAGACCCAGTACTTC. The variable domain in full, completed from reference TRBV7-2 and TRBJ2-5, reads GAGVSQSPSNKVTEKGKDVELRCDPISGHTALYWYRQSLGQGLEFLIYFQGNSAPDKSGLPSDRFSAERTGGSVSTLTIQRTQQEDSAVYLCASSLGQGAQETQYFGPGTRLLVL.

In its sample, this clone was seen a few times. V usage is TRBV19 and J usage is TRBJ2-1; TRBD2 aligns across 8 bases. The CDR3 contains 16 residues. Germline CDR1 reads LNHDA; CDR2 reads SQIVND (reference sequence). After removal of 0 bases from V and 7 bases from J, the junction contained 8 bases not matched to a gene. In DNA, the CDR3 is TGTGCCAGTAGTATAGATCTCCGGGAGGGGTGGAATGAGCAGTTCTTC. It translates to CASSIDLREGWNEQFF. The full variable domain, in which reference TRBV19 and TRBJ2-1 provide the parts outside the CDR3, is DGGITQSPKYLFRKEGQNVTLSCEQNLNHDAMYWYRQDPGQGLRLIYYSQIVNDFQKGDIAEGYSVSREKKESFPLTVTSAQKNPTAFYLCASSIDLREGWNEQFFGPGTRLTVL.

The chain joins TRBV6-4 to TRBJ1-5, with a possible D match to TRBD1 (6 bases). The germline CDR1 and CDR2 sequences are MRHNA and SNTAGT. V lost 9 bases, J lost 0 bases, and 15 bases lay in between. The CDR3 has 15 amino acids. CDR3 nucleotides: TGTGCCAGAGCGACAGGCCTCTATAGCAATCAGCCCCAGCATTTT. Amino acids: CARATGLYSNQPQHF.

The rearrangement links TRBV15 to TRBJ1-1, with 10 bases that match TRBD1. The CDR3 covers 16 residues. V shed 1 base and J 1 base; nucleotides not matched to a gene: 3. The V gene's germline CDR1 is LNHNV and CDR2 YYDKDF (reference sequence). The CDR3 loop reads CATSRATGGANTEAFF. The CDR3 DNA sequence: TGTGCCACCAGCAGAGCGACAGGGGGCGCGAACACTGAAGCTTTCTTT.